This entry lists 28 T cell receptor beta chains sequenced from one sample in a study of T cell clonality in common variable immunodeficiency. The study's findings and limits: Common variable immunodeficiency TCR beta sequences reportedly had fewer deletions and N-nucleotide insertions.

Measured with immunoSEQ multiplex PCR; TCRdb has only the in-frame clones, and not every one. In total the sample includes around 15,000 clones, none of them seen once. These TCRs are of unknown antigen specificity. Material for sequencing was peripheral blood mononuclear cells. The receptor source for this set is a human donor with common variable immunodeficiency.

In its sample, this clone was seen many times. Read coverage stops 3 residues before the CDR3 terminus; the germline J gene supplies the remainder. The rearrangement joins TRBV10-3 to TRBJ2-7; the D gene is possibly TRBD1 (8 bases). Germline CDR1 reads ENHRY; CDR2 reads SYGVKD. This CDR3 has 15 residues. The V end was cut by 2 bases, the J end by 5 bases, with 16 bases between. The CDR3 sequence is CAISEPNRGGNEQYF. The covered CDR3 bases are TGTGCCATCAGTGAGCCGAACAGGGGGGGGAACGAG.

This clone showed up just a few times. Coverage ceases 3 residues before the CDR3 finishes, and the germline J gene fills in the end. The rearrangement links TRBV2 to TRBJ1-5, with 9 bases identical to TRBD1. V lost 6 bases and J lost 7; bases outside the gene matches: 7. CDR3 length: 14 residues. Germline CDR1 and CDR2: SNHLY and FYNNEI. CDR3 DNA (partial): TGTGCCAGCAGACTACAGGGGGCAGGGCAGCCC. It codes for CASRLQGAGQP. The entire CDR3 is CASRLQGAGQPQHF.

This clone was counted between two and nine times. The DNA ends 3 residues before the CDR3 does, and the rest of the CDR3 is filled in from the germline J gene. The chain links TRBV18 to TRBJ1-6; 8 nucleotides match TRBD1. The CDR3 has 16 amino acids. J was trimmed by 9 bases and V by 0 bases; bases with no gene match: 7. Germline loops: CDR1 KGHSH, CDR2 LQKENI. The CDR3 here is CASSPPDRGSGSPLHF. CDR3 DNA, as far as it was read: TGTGCCAGCTCACCACCAGACAGGGGAAGTGGTTCACCC.

On this clone: The read finishes 3 residues shy of the CDR3 end, and the germline J gene is used to complete it. The rearrangement links TRBV6-2 or TRBV6-3 to TRBJ2-1; 8 nucleotides line up with TRBD1. Germline CDR1 reads MNHEY; CDR2 reads SVGEGT. V shed 6 bases and J 5 bases; nucleotides not matched to a gene: 6. This CDR3 spans 14 amino acids. The part of the CDR3 DNA that was read is TGTGCCAGCAGACGACAGGGGAAGAACAATGAG. Its translation is CASRRQGKNNE. The full CDR3 protein is CASRRQGKNNEQFF.

This clone was counted a few times. The read ends 3 residues before the CDR3 terminus; that terminus is restored from the germline J gene. This chain uses TRBV7-2 with TRBJ1-2; 12 bases match TRBD1. Unmatched junction bases numbered 1, after V lost 1 base and J lost 7 bases. The CDR3 has 14 residues. CDR1 is SGHTA, CDR2 FQGNSA, per germline. This CDR3 reads CASSLVGQGAGYTF. The sequenced part of the CDR3 DNA is TGTGCCAGCAGCTTAGTGGGACAGGGGGCTGGC.

Note on this clone: The read ends 3 residues early relative to the CDR3; the germline J gene fills the gap. This chain uses TRBV19 with TRBJ2-5; no firm D call. The CDR3 has 14 residues. Germline-derived CDR1 and CDR2 are LNHDA and SQIVND (reference sequence). V lost 5 bases and J lost 1, with 11 bases in between. CDR3 protein: CASSPLSSQETQYF. Partial CDR3 DNA: TGTGCCAGTAGTCCGCTATCGTCCCAAGAGACC.

This clone qualifies as medium-sized. The read terminates 3 residues before the CDR3 end, so the remaining end is supplied by the germline J gene. The chain has TRBV5-1 and TRBJ1-1, with D perhaps matching TRBD1 (5 bases). Trimming took 4 bases from V and 0 from J, leaving 10 bases between them. The germline V gene encodes CDR1 SGHRS and CDR2 YFSETQ. The CDR3 extends over 14 amino acids. The CDR3 sequence is CASSTGVMNTEAFF. The sequenced CDR3 bases are TGCGCCAGCAGCACAGGAGTCATGAACACTGAA.

The table lists this clone with a few counts. Read coverage stops 3 residues before the CDR3 terminus; the germline J gene supplies the remainder. The J gene is TRBJ1-6, the V gene TRBV7-2; no firm D call. The V gene lost 5 bases and the J gene lost 3 bases, with 5 bases spanning the gap. Germline CDR1 reads SGHTA; CDR2 reads FQGNSA. The CDR3 is made up of 13 amino acids. CDR3 region: CASSQNYNSPLHF. Incomplete CDR3 DNA: TGTGCCAGCAGCCAGAACTATAATTCACCC.

This clone was found many times. CDR3 protein: CASSLYETQYF. The DNA read from the CDR3 is TGTGCCAGCAGCTTATATGAGACC. The J gene is TRBJ2-5, the V gene TRBV7-9; D remains unclear. Read data end 3 residues before the CDR3 end; the end is taken from the germline J gene. This CDR3 has 11 residues. The V end lost 2 bases, the J end lost 5 bases, and 3 bases lay between the germline ends. Per the germline V gene, CDR1 is SEHNR and CDR2 is FQNEAQ (reference sequence).

This clone was seen a few times. The CDR3 end lies 3 residues beyond the end of the read and is filled in from the germline J gene. The chain recombines TRBV7-2 with TRBJ1-2; D gene uncertain. The germline V gene encodes CDR1 SGHTA and CDR2 FQGNSA. V dropped 3 bases and J dropped 3 bases, with 5 bases sitting between them. CDR3 size: 12 residues. CDR3 bases read: TGTGCCAGCAGCTTCCGTGACTATGGC. As protein: CASSFRDYG. Given in full, the CDR3 is CASSFRDYGYTF.

The CDR3 protein is CASSISAGVGTGELFF. Partial CDR3 DNA: TGTGCCAGTAGTATATCAGCGGGAGTGGGTACCGGGGAG. The V call is TRBV19, the J call TRBJ2-2, with TRBD2 matching over 8 bases. The read ends 3 residues before the CDR3 terminus; that terminus is restored from the germline J gene. J lost 5 bases, V lost 2 bases, and 7 bases had no gene match. Germline V gene lookup returns CDR1 LNHDA and CDR2 SQIVND (reference sequence). The CDR3 sequence is 16 residues long.

Remarks on this clone: The CDR3 extends 3 residues past the end of the read, so its final part is completed from the germline J gene. This chain connects TRBV18 to TRBJ2-2; D might be TRBD2 (6 bases). Per germline, CDR1 KGHSH and CDR2 LQKENI. This CDR3 has 16 amino acids. V was pared by 3 bases and J by 0 bases, with 11 bases between. The part of the CDR3 DNA that was read is TGTGCCAGCTCACCTTCTAGCGTTACGAACACCGGGGAG. Its protein is CASSPSSVTNTGE. In full, the CDR3 reads CASSPSSVTNTGELFF.

This clone was counted at least ten times. The read gets to within 3 residues of the CDR3 end, and the germline J gene fills in the rest. The V and J genes are TRBV5-4 and TRBJ2-3; 11 bases align to TRBD2. V shed 2 bases, J shed 7 bases, and the junction held 9 bases outside the gene matches. Germline-derived CDR1 and CDR2 are SGHNT and YYREEE (reference sequence). The CDR3 runs 16 residues. CDR3 protein: CASSFAGTSGRNTQYF. The sequenced part of the CDR3 DNA is TGTGCCAGCAGCTTCGCTGGGACTAGCGGTCGGAATACG.

As for this clone: Sequencing ends 3 residues short of the CDR3 end; the germline J gene provides the rest. This rearrangement joins TRBV19 to TRBJ1-2; a weak D match, TRBD1 (6 bases). V was cut by 5 bases and J by 7 bases, with 11 bases left in between. The CDR3 sequence is 12 residues long. Looked up from germline, CDR1 is LNHDA and CDR2 is SQIVND (reference sequence). The CDR3 loop reads CASSGQGLGYTF. The covered CDR3 bases are TGTGCCAGTAGTGGGCAGGGGCTTGGC. The entire variable domain, with the rest obtained from reference TRBV19 and TRBJ1-2, is as follows: DGGITQSPKYLFRKEGQNVTLSCEQNLNHDAMYWYRQDPGQGLRLIYYSQIVNDFQKGDIAEGYSVSREKKESFPLTVTSAQKNPTAFYLCASSGQGLGYTFGSGTRLTVV.

This clone appeared many times. The covered CDR3 bases are TGCGCCAGCAGCTACGGACTAGCGAACACCGGGGAG. Its translation: CASSYGLANTGE. The full CDR3 protein is CASSYGLANTGELFF. V usage is TRBV5-1 and J usage is TRBJ2-2; 7 nucleotides match TRBD2. Read coverage stops 3 residues before the CDR3 terminus; the germline J gene supplies the remainder. In germline, CDR1 is SGHRS, CDR2 YFSETQ. J gave up 0 bases and V 3 bases, and 2 bases lay outside the gene matches. The CDR3 has 15 amino acids.

Points on this clone: The read is 3 residues too short to cover the CDR3 end, so that end is filled in from the germline J gene. The chain joins TRBV7-3 to TRBJ1-5; D gene unclear. Germline V gives CDR1 SGHTA, CDR2 FQGTGA. The CDR3 is 13 amino acids. V was clipped by 5 bases and J by 4 bases, with 9 bases between them. The CDR3 DNA, read in part, is TGTGCCAGCAGCGTAGACACGAATCAGCCC. Protein: CASSVDTNQP. The entire CDR3 protein reads CASSVDTNQPQHF.

With respect to this clone: The read ends 3 residues early relative to the CDR3; the germline J gene fills the gap. The chain links TRBV7-9 to TRBJ1-2, with D tentatively TRBD1 (5 bases). Germline V lookup: CDR1 SEHNR, CDR2 FQNEAQ (reference sequence). The CDR3 loop spans 13 amino acids. CDR3 sequence: CASSPDLRGGYTF. The part of the CDR3 DNA that was read is TGTGCCAGCAGCCCCGACCTACGGGGGGGC.

There are a few counts of this clone. The read is 3 residues too short to cover the CDR3 end, so that end is filled in from the germline J gene. The V and J genes are TRBV30 and TRBJ2-6, with D possibly matching TRBD2 (7 bases). Deletions cut 5 bases from V and 2 bases from J, with 10 bases between. The CDR3 length is 14 residues. Per the germline V gene, CDR1 is GTSNPN and CDR2 is SVGIG (reference sequence). CDR3: CAWGRGPGANVLTF. The covered CDR3 bases are TGTGCCTGGGGGCGGGGGCCTGGGGCCAACGTC.

A few counts support this clone. With the read ending 3 residues before the CDR3 end, the germline J gene is used to fill in that end. The chain carries TRBV18 and TRBJ1-1; possible D gene TRBD1, 5 bases. The V and J ends lost 2 bases and 7 bases respectively, with 11 bases between them. The germline CDR1 and CDR2 sequences are KGHSH and LQKENI. The CDR3 is 13 residues long. CDR3 in amino acids: CASSPGTGLEAFF. The CDR3 DNA, read in part, is TGTGCCAGCTCACCAGGTACAGGCCTTGAA.

This clone was detected ten times or more. Read coverage stops 3 residues before the CDR3 terminus; the germline J gene supplies the remainder. V gene TRBV5-1 combines with J gene TRBJ2-2; the match to TRBD2 covers 7 bases. The germline CDR1 and CDR2 sequences are SGHRS and YFSETQ. This CDR3 contains 14 residues. V gave up 2 bases and J gave up 3 bases; unmatched junction bases: 1. Incomplete CDR3 DNA: TGCGCCAGCAGCTTCGCGGGAGACACCGGGGAG. Encoded protein: CASSFAGDTGE. The whole CDR3 region reads CASSFAGDTGELFF.

This clone has just a few counts. The sequenced fragment ends 3 residues before the CDR3 boundary, so the rest is inferred from the germline J gene. The rearrangement uses TRBV19 and TRBJ2-3; 14 nucleotides align to TRBD2. The CDR3 sequence is 15 residues long. CDR1 and CDR2 from the germline V gene are LNHDA and SQIVND (reference sequence). V lost 6 bases and J lost 5; bases outside the gene matches: 4. CDR3 bases read: TGTGCCAGTAGGACTAGCGGGGGGGCAGGAGATACG. It is translated as CASRTSGGAGDT. The CDR3 as a whole reads CASRTSGGAGDTQYF.

In this sample, this clone turned up a few times. The sequence runs out 3 residues before the end of the CDR3; the remainder is reconstructed from the germline J gene. The chain has TRBV6-2 or TRBV6-3 and TRBJ2-7, with 7 bases lining up with TRBD1. CDR1 MNHEY and CDR2 SVGEGT come from the germline V gene. This CDR3 spans 12 amino acids. Losses at the gene ends were 7 bases for V and 5 bases for J; bases not matched to a gene: 5. The part of the CDR3 DNA that was read is TGTGCCAGCAAAGGGGGCAAGGACGAG. This codes for CASKGGKDE. The entire CDR3 protein reads CASKGGKDEQYF.

By sample fraction, this clone is medium-sized (0.01 to 0.1%). The read ends 3 residues shy of where the CDR3 ends; the end is completed using the germline J gene. The chain has TRBV15 and TRBJ1-1; 9 bases align to TRBD1. The CDR3 totals 15 residues. V lost 3 bases, J lost 6 bases, and 8 bases stayed unmatched. From germline, CDR1 is LNHNV and CDR2 YYDKDF (reference sequence). The CDR3 protein is CATSSPTGQGPEAFF. The covered CDR3 bases are TGTGCCACCAGCAGCCCCACGGGACAGGGCCCTGAA. The full variable domain, rest sourced from reference TRBV15 and TRBJ1-1, is DAMVIQNPRYQVTQFGKPVTLSCSQTLNHNVMYWYQQKSSQAPKLLFHYYDKDFNNEADTPDNFQSRRPNTSFCFLDIRSPGLGDTAMYLCATSSPTGQGPEAFFGQGTRLTVV.

This clone has only a few counts. The CDR3 end falls 3 residues outside the read, so it is completed with the germline J gene. The chain combines TRBV6-1 with TRBJ2-7; TRBD1 is a possible D gene (5 bases). This CDR3 contains 15 residues. Trimming took off 1 base at V and 1 base at J, with 11 bases between the two ends. Germline V gene sequence: CDR1 MNHNS, CDR2 SASEGT. The covered CDR3 bases are TGTGCCAGCAGTGAAGATCAGGGATCGTCCTACGAG. Protein sequence: CASSEDQGSSYE. The complete CDR3 reads CASSEDQGSSYEQYF.

This clone was recorded a few times. The CDR3 goes on 3 residues after the read ends, and that part is filled in from the germline J gene. The chain uses TRBV2 and TRBJ1-1, with 7 bases that match TRBD1. V gave up 6 bases and J gave up 3 bases; unmatched junction bases: 4. Germline CDR1 and CDR2: SNHLY and FYNNEI. The CDR3 is 13 amino acids. CDR3 bases read: TGTGCCAGCAGCGTACAGGGGTACACTGAA. Its translation is CASSVQGYTE. The complete CDR3 protein is CASSVQGYTEAFF.

This clone was observed many times. The read is 3 residues too short to cover the CDR3 end, so that end is filled in from the germline J gene. This rearrangement joins TRBV6-2 or TRBV6-3 to TRBJ2-7; D remains unclear. This CDR3 contains 12 residues. Trimming cost V 6 bases and J 1 base, with 7 bases left between them. Per the germline V gene, CDR1 is MNHEY and CDR2 is SVGEGT. CDR3 bases read: TGTGCCAGCAGCAGACAATCCTACGAG. Translation: CASSRQSYE. In full, the CDR3 is CASSRQSYEQYF.

In regard to this clone: The DNA ends 3 residues before the CDR3 does, and the rest of the CDR3 is filled in from the germline J gene. The rearrangement uses TRBV11-2 and TRBJ2-7; 7 bases agree with TRBD2. J was trimmed by 3 bases and V by 5 bases; bases with no gene match: 7. The V gene's germline CDR1 is SGHAT and CDR2 FQNNGV. The CDR3 sequence is 14 residues long. CDR3 loop: CASSPYWGGYEQYF. The sequenced part of the CDR3 DNA is TGTGCCAGCAGCCCATATTGGGGGGGCTACGAG.

This clone is labeled as medium-sized. Read data end 3 residues before the CDR3 end; the end is taken from the germline J gene. The rearrangement links TRBV5-1 to TRBJ1-1; TRBD1 might be the D (5 bases). The germline V gene encodes CDR1 SGHRS and CDR2 YFSETQ. This CDR3 contains 15 residues. Trimming took 0 bases from V and 1 from J, leaving 10 bases between them. CDR3 bases read: TGCGCCAGCAGCTTGGTCAGGGTGGAGAACACTGAA. As protein: CASSLVRVENTE. The full-length CDR3 reads as CASSLVRVENTEAFF.